These 25 T cell receptor beta chains came from one sample sequenced in a study of blood T cell repertoires in COVID-19. TCRdb's copy holds only in-frame clones and misses some; the assay was immunoSEQ multiplex PCR. Here the sample spans 200,000 to 300,000 clones, roughly 76% being singletons. The sequencing sample was made of peripheral blood. The receptors derive from a woman aged 80 or over with COVID-19, enrolled during active disease.

V gene TRBV4-1 combines with J gene TRBJ1-5; D gene uncertain. Looked up from germline, CDR1 is MGHRA and CDR2 is YSYEKL. The V and J ends lost 1 base and 9 bases respectively, with 22 bases between them. The CDR3 spans 17 residues. CDR3 protein: CASSQVDLGFPSGPQHF. CDR3 sequence (DNA): TGCGCCAGCAGCCAAGTAGACCTCGGGTTCCCCTCGGGGCCCCAGCATTTT.

This chain uses TRBV2 with TRBJ2-3, with TRBD2 identical over 11 bases. V shed 6 bases, J shed 3 bases, and the junction held 8 bases outside the gene matches. CDR3 size: 16 residues. From germline, CDR1 is SNHLY and CDR2 FYNNEI. In DNA, the CDR3 is TGTGCCAGCAGACGTAGCGGGAGGGTGGGGACAGATACGCAGTATTTT. It encodes CASRRSGRVGTDTQYF. Filled out from reference TRBV2 and TRBJ2-3, the complete variable domain reads EPEVTQTPSHQVTQMGQEVILRCVPISNHLYFYWYRQILGQKVEFLVSFYNNEISEKSEIFDDQFSVERPDGSNFTLKIRSTKLEDSAMYFCASRRSGRVGTDTQYFGPGTRLTVL.

The genes are TRBV14 and TRBJ2-3, with D possibly matching TRBD1 (5 bases). Germline CDR1 SGHDN, CDR2 FVKESK. The CDR3 consists of 16 residues. The V end was cut by 4 bases, the J end by 1 base, with 15 bases between. The CDR3, as DNA: TGTGCCAGCAGCCTCTATCATGGGGCCCGCACAGATACGCAGTATTTT. Translated: CASSLYHGARTDTQYF.

V and J are TRBV9 and TRBJ1-1; D ambiguous. With 0 bases removed from V and 3 bases from J, the gap between germline ends came to 9 bases. Germline CDR1 is SGDLS and CDR2 is YYNGEE. The CDR3 extends over 14 amino acids. Here the CDR3 reads CASSVAGGDTEAFF. CDR3 in DNA: TGTGCCAGCAGCGTAGCGGGTGGTGACACTGAAGCTTTCTTT.

V and J are TRBV7-2 and TRBJ1-5; the match to TRBD1 covers 10 bases. There are 15 residues in the CDR3. V gave up 2 bases and J gave up 6 bases; unmatched junction bases: 4. Per the germline V gene, CDR1 is SGHTA and CDR2 is FQGNSA. The CDR3 is CASSLIGTGVQPQHF. DNA of the CDR3: TGTGCCAGCAGCTTAATTGGGACAGGGGTTCAGCCCCAGCATTTT.

This clone was found a few times. J is TRBJ1-6 and V is TRBV5-1; D unresolved. Germline assignment: CDR1 SGHRS and CDR2 YFSETQ. The CDR3 totals 15 residues. V gave up 0 bases and J gave up 2 bases, with 6 bases separating them. This chain's CDR3 is CASSLGRAYNSPLHF. In DNA, the CDR3 is TGCGCCAGCAGCTTGGGTCGGGCCTATAATTCACCCCTCCACTTT.

The V and J genes are TRBV5-1 and TRBJ2-1, with 7 nucleotides matching TRBD1. CDR1 and CDR2 (germline): SGHRS, YFSETQ. This CDR3 is built from 14 residues. With V trimmed by 4 bases and J by 9 bases, 10 bases remained unmatched. The CDR3 DNA sequence: TGCGCCAGCAGCCCCGGTAGGGGGCAGGGTGAGCAGTTCTTC. As protein: CASSPGRGQGEQFF.

This chain uses TRBV28 with TRBJ2-1, with 7 bases matching TRBD1. This CDR3 contains 15 residues. Looked up from germline, CDR1 is MDHEN and CDR2 is SYDVKM. V trimming: 6 bases; J trimming: 4 bases; junction bases outside the gene matches: 9. The CDR3 here is CASRPAGTVYNEQFF. In DNA form, the CDR3 reads TGTGCCAGCAGACCAGCCGGGACAGTATACAATGAGCAGTTCTTC.

V and J are TRBV28 and TRBJ2-7; D uncertain. The CDR3 sequence is 11 residues long. V was clipped by 7 bases and J by 7 bases, with 11 bases between them. CDR1 and CDR2 (germline): MDHEN, SYDVKM. The CDR3 sequence is CASTKTGEQYF. The CDR3, as DNA: TGTGCCAGCACCAAGACTGGGGAGCAGTACTTC.

V usage is TRBV4-3 and J usage is TRBJ1-4; 7 bases are shared with TRBD1. This CDR3 comprises 15 residues. The V gene end was trimmed by 0 bases and the J gene end by 8 bases; junction bases not matched to a gene: 6. Germline V gene sequence: CDR1 LGHNA, CDR2 YSLEER. The CDR3, as DNA: TGCGCCAGCAGCCAAGATGGCAGGGGGAGGGAAAAACTGTTTTTT. Its translation: CASSQDGRGREKLFF.

This clone has just a few counts. This chain joins TRBV2 and TRBJ2-7, with no clear D. The germline gives CDR1 SNHLY, CDR2 FYNNEI. V was shortened by 5 bases and J by 3 bases, with 11 bases between the two germline ends. The CDR3 totals 13 residues. CDR3 nucleotides: TGTGCCAGCAGTTATTCCCTAGGCTACGAGCAGTACTTC. As protein: CASSYSLGYEQYF.

This clone was observed a few times. The V and J genes are TRBV6-1 and TRBJ1-4; D perhaps matches TRBD1 (5 bases). The V gene lost 1 base and the J gene lost 10 bases, with 13 bases spanning the gap. Looked up from germline, CDR1 is MNHNS and CDR2 is SASEGT. The CDR3 consists of 14 residues. CDR3 DNA: TGTGCCAGCAGTGAAGGACAGTGGGGGGGAAAACTGTTTTTT. As protein: CASSEGQWGGKLFF.

The rearrangement uses TRBV19 and TRBJ2-1; D is perhaps TRBD2 (6 bases). Germline V lookup: CDR1 LNHDA, CDR2 SQIVND (reference sequence). The germline V and J ends were trimmed by 8 bases and 3 bases, with 20 bases remaining between them. There are 16 residues in the CDR3. CDR3 amino acids: CASRNIAEISYNEQFF. CDR3 DNA: TGTGCCAGTCGTAATATAGCGGAGATTAGCTACAATGAGCAGTTCTTC.

The rearrangement uses TRBV7-2 and TRBJ2-7; 11 bases are a match to TRBD2. This CDR3 comprises 15 residues. Trimming at V came to 6 bases and at J to 2 bases, leaving 6 bases not matched to a gene. Germline loops: CDR1 SGHTA, CDR2 FQGNSA. The chain's CDR3 is CASSRGLAGTYEQYF. The CDR3 coding sequence is TGTGCCAGCAGTCGTGGACTAGCGGGCACCTACGAGCAGTACTTC.

This clone has a handful of counts. This rearrangement joins TRBV7-9 to TRBJ1-4, with 9 bases fitting TRBD1. CDR3 size: 15 residues. Per germline, CDR1 SEHNR and CDR2 FQNEAQ (reference sequence). V dropped 5 bases and J dropped 5; count of bases not matched to a gene: 6. The CDR3 DNA sequence: TGTGCCAGCAGCCCTCGGACAGGGGAAAATGAAAAACTGTTTTTT. It encodes CASSPRTGENEKLFF.

The chain recombines TRBV24-1 with TRBJ2-1; 8 nucleotides line up with TRBD1. Germline V CDR1 and CDR2: KGHDR, SFDVKD. This CDR3 has 16 residues. J was trimmed by 4 bases and V by 3 bases; bases with no gene match: 7. The CDR3 DNA is TGTGCCACCAGTGATACCTACAGGGGGACGTACAATGAGCAGTTCTTC. The encoded protein is CATSDTYRGTYNEQFF.

The genes are TRBV9 and TRBJ2-1; D unclear. Trimming stripped 0 bases from V and 0 bases from J, with 7 bases between. Per the germline V gene, CDR1 is SGDLS and CDR2 is YYNGEE. The CDR3 is 15 amino acids. CDR3 nucleotide sequence: TGTGCCAGCAGCGTAGTGCCTAGCTCCTACAATGAGCAGTTCTTC. This sequence encodes CASSVVPSSYNEQFF.

CDR3 sequence reads: CATIRDSGETQYF. In nucleotides, the CDR3 is TGTGCCACCATACGGGATAGCGGGGAAACGCAGTATTTT. V gene TRBV2 combines with J gene TRBJ2-3, with 8 bases that match TRBD2. CDR3 length: 13 amino acids. Germline lookup yields CDR1 SNHLY and CDR2 FYNNEI. The J segment lost 9 bases and the V segment lost 10 bases, leaving 12 bases of the junction unmatched.

The chain has TRBV27 and TRBJ1-2; 8 positions agree with TRBD1. There are 13 residues in the CDR3. J was trimmed by 8 bases and V by 3 bases; bases with no gene match: 5. Germline V gene sequence: CDR1 MNHEY, CDR2 SMNVEV (reference sequence). CDR3 sequence: CASSFTDREGYTF. As DNA, the CDR3 is TGTGCCAGCAGTTTCACGGACAGGGAAGGCTACACCTTC.

The J gene is TRBJ2-5, the V gene TRBV4-1; possible D gene TRBD2, 6 bases. V was shortened by 6 bases and J by 2 bases, with 10 bases between the two germline ends. Germline values: CDR1 MGHRA, CDR2 YSYEKL. The CDR3 length is 13 residues. The CDR3 protein is CASRKGLQETQYF. CDR3 coding DNA: TGCGCCAGCAGAAAAGGACTACAAGAGACCCAGTACTTC.

This clone has a handful of counts. The chain combines TRBV5-8 with TRBJ1-2; D is uncertain. Germline values: CDR1 SGHTS, CDR2 YDEGEE. Trimming stripped 6 bases from V and 4 bases from J, with 16 bases between. The CDR3 is 14 amino acids. The chain's CDR3 is CASTFLSAGYGYTF. The CDR3 coding sequence is TGTGCCAGCACCTTCCTTTCCGCCGGCTATGGCTACACCTTC. Based on the CDR3 plus reference TRBV5-8 and TRBJ1-2, the full variable domain is EAGVTQSPTHLIKTRGQQATLRCSPISGHTSVYWYQQALGLGLQFLLWYDEGEERNRGNFPPRFSGRQFPNYSSELNVNALELEDSALYLCASTFLSAGYGYTFGSGTRLTVV.

This sequence joins TRBV2 and TRBJ2-5; D might be TRBD1 (5 bases). Trimming cost V 7 bases and J 5 bases, with 17 bases left between them. Germline CDR1 is SNHLY and CDR2 is FYNNEI. This CDR3 contains 14 residues. DNA of the CDR3: TGTGCCAGCAAACCCTCGGTAGGGGATGAGACCCAGTACTTC. Its protein product is CASKPSVGDETQYF. Using reference TRBV2 and TRBJ2-5 for the parts outside the CDR3, the full variable domain is EPEVTQTPSHQVTQMGQEVILRCVPISNHLYFYWYRQILGQKVEFLVSFYNNEISEKSEIFDDQFSVERPDGSNFTLKIRSTKLEDSAMYFCASKPSVGDETQYFGPGTRLLVL.

This clone has only one observation. The chain couples TRBV7-3 to TRBJ2-7; TRBD2 is a possible D gene (7 bases). V lost 1 base and J lost 1, with 8 bases in between. The CDR3 runs 14 residues. CDR1 and CDR2 (germline): SGHTA, FQGTGA. CDR3 loop: CASSLKGGSYEQYF. The CDR3 nucleotides read TGTGCCAGCAGCTTAAAGGGGGGGTCCTACGAGCAGTACTTC.

The V and J genes are TRBV14 and TRBJ2-7; D is undetermined. V lost 1 base, J lost 0 bases, and 4 bases lay in between. The CDR3 runs 13 residues. Germline values: CDR1 SGHDN, CDR2 FVKESK. The CDR3 sequence: CASSQVRSYEQYF. CDR3 bases: TGTGCCAGCAGCCAAGTCCGCTCCTACGAGCAGTACTTC.

This clone has ten or more counts. The sample contains more than one DNA sequence encoding this CDR3. The chain uses TRBV19 and TRBJ1-1; 7 bases map to TRBD1. The CDR3 loop spans 15 amino acids. V dropped 9 bases and J dropped 4; count of bases not matched to a gene: 14. Germline CDR1 reads LNHDA; CDR2 reads SQIVND (reference sequence). For the CDR3, the DNA is TGTGCCAGCACCCTACAGGGGACTAGAGGCACTGAAGCTTTCTTT. Its translation is CASTLQGTRGTEAFF. The full variable domain, completed using reference TRBV19 and TRBJ1-1, is DGGITQSPKYLFRKEGQNVTLSCEQNLNHDAMYWYRQDPGQGLRLIYYSQIVNDFQKGDIAEGYSVSREKKESFPLTVTSAQKNPTAFYLCASTLQGTRGTEAFFGQGTRLTVV.